This T cell receptor (beta chain) was captured in a study of human T cells and chemical hapten exposure. This clonotype showed up just a few times. Described time point: patch test 2, 6 weeks after DPC sensitization. Sample treatment: therapeutic diphenylcyclopropenone sensitization with weekly scalp DPC. Every patch test was put on after a blood sample was taken. TCRdb used MiXCR to reprocess the RACE reads, holding one entry per CDR3 protein. The data show 360,000 or so distinct CDR3 sequences, roughly 6.3% seen once. Sample: whole blood, taken in connection with sensitization to the hapten diphenylcyclopropenone (DPC). The TCR was taken from a woman between 18 and 29 years old with alopecia areata. Some clones in this sample may be carry-over from other donors' samples.

The CDR3 here is CASSTQWGQGSSGANVLTF. CDR3 nucleotides: TGTGCCAGCAGTACCCAATGGGGACAGGGGTCGTCTGGGGCCAACGTCCTGACTTTC. This chain joins TRBV27 and TRBJ2-6, with TRBD1 identical over 10 bases. Germline V gives CDR1 MNHEY, CDR2 SMNVEV (reference sequence). Unmatched junction bases numbered 11, after V lost 5 bases and J lost 1 base. The CDR3 loop spans 19 amino acids.